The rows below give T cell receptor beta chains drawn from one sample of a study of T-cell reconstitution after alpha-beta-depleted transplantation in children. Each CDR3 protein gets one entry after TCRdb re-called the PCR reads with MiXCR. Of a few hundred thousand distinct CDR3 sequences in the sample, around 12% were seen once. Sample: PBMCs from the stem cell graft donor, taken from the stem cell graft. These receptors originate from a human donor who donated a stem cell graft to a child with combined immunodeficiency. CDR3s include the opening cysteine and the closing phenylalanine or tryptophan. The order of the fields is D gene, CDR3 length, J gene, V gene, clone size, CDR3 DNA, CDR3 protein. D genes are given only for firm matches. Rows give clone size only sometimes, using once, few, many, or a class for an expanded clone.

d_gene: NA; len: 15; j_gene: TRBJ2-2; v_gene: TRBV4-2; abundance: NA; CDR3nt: TGTGCCAGCAGCCAGGACGGGGTCAACACCGGGGAGCTGTTTTTT; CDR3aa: CASSQDGVNTGELFF
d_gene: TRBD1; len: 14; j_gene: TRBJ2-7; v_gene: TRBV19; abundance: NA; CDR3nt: TGTGCCAGTAGTGGTACGGGACAGATGTACGAGCAGTACTTC; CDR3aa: CASSGTGQMYEQYF
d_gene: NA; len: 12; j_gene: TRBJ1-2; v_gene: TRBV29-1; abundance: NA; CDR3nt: TGCAGCGTTGGATGGCCGGACTATGGCTACACCTTC; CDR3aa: CSVGWPDYGYTF
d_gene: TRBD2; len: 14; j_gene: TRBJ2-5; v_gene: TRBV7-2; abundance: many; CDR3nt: TGTGCCAGCAGTCCGTCTAGCGGACAAGAGACCCAGTACTTC; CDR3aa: CASSPSSGQETQYF
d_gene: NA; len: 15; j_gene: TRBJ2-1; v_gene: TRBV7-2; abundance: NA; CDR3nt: TGTGCCAGCAGCTTAGCGGGGGGGGCACACAATGAGCAGTTCTTC; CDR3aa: CASSLAGGAHNEQFF
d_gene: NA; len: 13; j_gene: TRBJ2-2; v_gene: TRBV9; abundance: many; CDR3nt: TGTGCCAGCACCTTACAGGTCACCGGGGAGCTGTTTTTT; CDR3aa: CASTLQVTGELFF
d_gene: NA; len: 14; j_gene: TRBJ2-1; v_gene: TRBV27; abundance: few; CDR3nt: TGTGCCAGCACCCCCCTGCGGGGAAACAATGAGCAGTTCTTC; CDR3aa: CASTPLRGNNEQFF
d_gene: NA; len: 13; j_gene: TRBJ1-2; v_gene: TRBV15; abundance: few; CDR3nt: TGTGCCACCAGCAGCGGACAGAACTATGGCTACACCTTC; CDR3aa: CATSSGQNYGYTF
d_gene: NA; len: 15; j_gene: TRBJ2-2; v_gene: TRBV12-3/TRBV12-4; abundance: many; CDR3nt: TGTGCCAGCAGCCCGTGGCAAGATAACACCGGGGAGCTGTTTTTT; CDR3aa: CASSPWQDNTGELFF
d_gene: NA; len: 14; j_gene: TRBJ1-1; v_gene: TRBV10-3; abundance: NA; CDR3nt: TGTGCCACGGGGGATTCCCGTAGAAACACTGAAGCTTTCTTT; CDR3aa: CATGDSRRNTEAFF
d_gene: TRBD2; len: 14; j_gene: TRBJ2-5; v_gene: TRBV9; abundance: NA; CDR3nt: TGTGCCAGCAGCGTAGTTGCGGGAGTAGAGACCCAGTACTTC; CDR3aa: CASSVVAGVETQYF
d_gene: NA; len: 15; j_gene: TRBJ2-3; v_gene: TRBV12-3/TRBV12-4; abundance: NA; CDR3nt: TGTGCCAGCAGCCAAACTTGGCGTCAGGGAGATACGCAGTATTTT; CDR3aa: CASSQTWRQGDTQYF
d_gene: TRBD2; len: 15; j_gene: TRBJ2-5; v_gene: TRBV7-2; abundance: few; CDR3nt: TGTGCCAGCAGCTCCCAGCGGGGGGTCTACGAGACCCAGTACTTC; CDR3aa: CASSSQRGVYETQYF
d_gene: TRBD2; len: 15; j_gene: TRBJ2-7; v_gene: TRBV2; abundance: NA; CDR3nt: TGTGCCAGCAGTGACCTTTGGACTAGCTCCGAGGAGCAGTACTTC; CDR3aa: CASSDLWTSSEEQYF
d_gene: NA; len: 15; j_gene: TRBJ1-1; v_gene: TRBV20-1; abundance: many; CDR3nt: TGCAGTGCTAGAGATGGCCAGACAGTACCCACTGAAGCTTTCTTT; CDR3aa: CSARDGQTVPTEAFF
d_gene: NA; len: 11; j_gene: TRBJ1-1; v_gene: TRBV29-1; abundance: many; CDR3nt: TGCAGCGTGTTGGGGGGAACTGAAGCTTTCTTT; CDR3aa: CSVLGGTEAFF
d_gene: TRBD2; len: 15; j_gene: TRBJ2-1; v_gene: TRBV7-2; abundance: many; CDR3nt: TGTGCCAGCAGCTTAGAGGGACTAGCGCCCTCAGGGCAGTTCTTC; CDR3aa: CASSLEGLAPSGQFF
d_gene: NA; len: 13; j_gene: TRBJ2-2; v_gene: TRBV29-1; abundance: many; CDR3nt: TGCAGCGTCCCCAGGGGGGCCACCGGGGAGCTGTTTTTT; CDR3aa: CSVPRGATGELFF
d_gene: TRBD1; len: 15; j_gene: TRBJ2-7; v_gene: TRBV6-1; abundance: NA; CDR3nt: TGTGCCAGCAGTGTCCTCGGGACAGAGACCTACGAGCAGTACTTC; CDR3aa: CASSVLGTETYEQYF
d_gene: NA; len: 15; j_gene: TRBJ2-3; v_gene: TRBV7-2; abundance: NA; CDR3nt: TGTGCCAGCAGCTCAACTAGTGGGTTTTCAGATACGCAGTATTTT; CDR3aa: CASSSTSGFSDTQYF
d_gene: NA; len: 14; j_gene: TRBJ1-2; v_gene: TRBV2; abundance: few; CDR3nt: TGTGCCAGCAGTGAAATAGTATATACAGGTGGTTACACCTTC; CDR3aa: CASSEIVYTGGYTF
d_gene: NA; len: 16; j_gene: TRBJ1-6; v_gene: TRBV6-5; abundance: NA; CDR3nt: TGTGCCAGCAGTTACGAGGGGAGCTCCTATAATTCACCCCTCCACTTT; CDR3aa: CASSYEGSSYNSPLHF
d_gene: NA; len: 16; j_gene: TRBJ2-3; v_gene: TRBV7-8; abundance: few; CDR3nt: TGTGCCAGCAGCTTACAAGGGGCCCAGTTTTCAGATACGCAGTATTTT; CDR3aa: CASSLQGAQFSDTQYF
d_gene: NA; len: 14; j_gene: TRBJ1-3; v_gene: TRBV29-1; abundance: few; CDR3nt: TGCAGCGTTGTGGACAGTTCCTCTGGAAACACCATATATTTT; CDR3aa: CSVVDSSSGNTIYF
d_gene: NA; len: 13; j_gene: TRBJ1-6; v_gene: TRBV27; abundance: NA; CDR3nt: TGTGCCAGCAGTCCCACAGGAGGTTCACCCCTCCACTTT; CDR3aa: CASSPTGGSPLHF
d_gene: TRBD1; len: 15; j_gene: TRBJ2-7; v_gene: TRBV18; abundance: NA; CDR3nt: TGTGCCAGCTCACCGCGGCAGGGGGCGATTGGCGAGCAGTACTTC; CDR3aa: CASSPRQGAIGEQYF
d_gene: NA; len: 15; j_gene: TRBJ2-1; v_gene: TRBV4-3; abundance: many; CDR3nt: TGCGCCAGCAGCCAAGATTGGTTAGGGGCCGGCGAGCAGTTCTTC; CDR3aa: CASSQDWLGAGEQFF
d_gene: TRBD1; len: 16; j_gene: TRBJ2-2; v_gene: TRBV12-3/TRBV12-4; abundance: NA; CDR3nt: TGTGCCAGCAGTTTCCACAGGGGAAGCGACACCGGGGAGCTGTTTTTT; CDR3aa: CASSFHRGSDTGELFF
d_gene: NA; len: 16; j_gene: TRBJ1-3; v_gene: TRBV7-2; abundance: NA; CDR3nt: TGTGCCAGCAGCTACAGTTCTCCCTACTCTGGAAACACCATATATTTT; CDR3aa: CASSYSSPYSGNTIYF
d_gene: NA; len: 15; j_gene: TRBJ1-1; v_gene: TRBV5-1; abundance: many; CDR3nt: TGCGCCAGCAGCTTGGTCGGGACGGGAAACACTGAAGCTTTCTTT; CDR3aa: CASSLVGTGNTEAFF
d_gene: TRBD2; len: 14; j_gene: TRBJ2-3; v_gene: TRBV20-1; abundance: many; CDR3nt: TGCAGTGCTAGACTAGCGGACTACACAGATACGCAGTATTTT; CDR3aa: CSARLADYTDTQYF
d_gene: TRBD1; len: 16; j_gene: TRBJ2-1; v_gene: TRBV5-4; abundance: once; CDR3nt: TGTGCCAGCAGCTTGGCTCGGACAGGTACCTTCGATGAGCAGTTCTTC; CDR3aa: CASSLARTGTFDEQFF
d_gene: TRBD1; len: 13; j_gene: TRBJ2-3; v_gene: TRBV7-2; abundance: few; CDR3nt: TGTGCCAGCAGCCCACAGGGGGGTGGTACGCAGTATTTT; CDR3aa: CASSPQGGGTQYF
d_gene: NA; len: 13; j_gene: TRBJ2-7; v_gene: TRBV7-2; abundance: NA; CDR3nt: TGTGCCAGCAGCTTAGCGGAAGGGCACGAGCAGTACTTC; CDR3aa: CASSLAEGHEQYF
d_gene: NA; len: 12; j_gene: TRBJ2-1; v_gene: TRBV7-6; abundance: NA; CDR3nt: TGTGCCAGCAGCTTAGCTTTCGGTGAGCAGTTCTTC; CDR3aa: CASSLAFGEQFF
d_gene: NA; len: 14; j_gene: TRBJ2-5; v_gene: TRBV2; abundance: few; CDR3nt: TGTGCCAGCAAGGTACAGGGCCGTCAAGAGACCCAGTACTTC; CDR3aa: CASKVQGRQETQYF
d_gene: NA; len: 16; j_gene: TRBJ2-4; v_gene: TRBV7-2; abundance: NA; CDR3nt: TGTGCCAGCAGCTTACGGTCAGCCGTAGCCAAAAACATTCAGTACTTC; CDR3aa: CASSLRSAVAKNIQYF
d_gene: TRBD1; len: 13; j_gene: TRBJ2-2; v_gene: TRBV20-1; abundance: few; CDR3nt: TGCAGTGCTTCCCGGGACAGGGAAGGGGAGCTGTTTTTT; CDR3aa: CSASRDREGELFF